The 25 T cell receptor beta chains listed next were all sequenced from one sample in a study of blood T cells in healthy people across ages. A second PCR of about 6 to 11 cycles used a sample-barcoded 5' primer and a J-beta primer mix. TCRdb itself ran the 5' RACE reads through MiXCR, one entry per CDR3 protein. The sample holds some 1,800,000 distinct CDR3 sequences, 30% to 40% seen once. The sequencing sample was made of blood. Receptors were obtained from a human donor in good health.

For this clonotype: This may come from a read error, since a much larger clone is one base off. The rearrangement joins TRBV29-1 to TRBJ1-2; D remains ambiguous. Trimming stripped 4 bases from V and 3 bases from J, with 9 bases between. The germline gives CDR1 SQVTM, CDR2 ANQGSEA. This CDR3 comprises 12 residues. The CDR3: CSVVRWDYGYTF. CDR3 bases: TGCAGCGTTGTGAGGTGGGACTATGGCTACACCTTC.

This chain joins TRBV7-9 and TRBJ2-1, with D possibly matching TRBD1 (6 bases). The germline V gene has CDR1 SEHNR and CDR2 FQNEAQ (reference sequence). This CDR3 contains 16 residues. V lost 5 bases to trimming and J lost 5 bases, with 19 bases between them. The CDR3 DNA reads TGTGCCAGCAGCGCCAGGACAGACCGAACTGACAATGAGCAGTTCTTC. Translating it yields CASSARTDRTDNEQFF.

This clonotype was seen a few times. The rearrangement joins TRBV29-1 to TRBJ2-1, with a possible D match to TRBD2 (5 bases). The CDR3 runs to 14 residues. The germline V and J ends were trimmed by 7 bases and 1 base, with 14 bases remaining between them. Per the germline V gene, CDR1 is SQVTM and CDR2 is ANQGSEA. The CDR3 spells CSGGSGGSYNEQFF. The CDR3 nucleotides are TGCAGCGGGGGAAGCGGAGGTTCCTACAATGAGCAGTTCTTC.

This clonotype has at least ten counts. The J gene is TRBJ2-3, the V gene TRBV29-1, with TRBD2 identical over 8 bases. CDR3 length: 13 residues. The junction had 4 bases not matched to a gene; V was cut back by 5 bases and J by 3 bases. Germline values: CDR1 SQVTM, CDR2 ANQGSEA. CDR3 in DNA: TGCAGCGTTTTAGCGGGGCTTACAGATACGCAGTATTTT. Translation: CSVLAGLTDTQYF.

The V call is TRBV29-1, the J call TRBJ1-1; D perhaps matches TRBD1 (5 bases). Trimming shortened V by 3 bases and J by 4 bases, and 9 bases separated the two germline ends. From germline, CDR1 is SQVTM and CDR2 ANQGSEA. The CDR3 spans 12 residues. The CDR3 coding sequence is TGCAGCGTTGAGGGGGAGAGCACTGAAGCTTTCTTT. Encoded protein: CSVEGESTEAFF.

The chain carries TRBV7-7 and TRBJ2-1; D is unresolved. CDR3 size: 14 residues. V dropped 1 base and J dropped 10 bases, with 14 bases sitting between them. CDR1 is SSHAT and CDR2 is FNYEAQ in the germline V gene (reference sequence). The CDR3 protein is CASSLESGPGEQFF. CDR3 bases: TGTGCCAGCAGCTTAGAGTCCGGCCCCGGGGAGCAGTTCTTC.

CDR3 DNA: TGTGCCAGTAGTATGATTTCAGCAGATACGCAGTATTTT. Protein: CASSMISADTQYF. The chain recombines TRBV19 with TRBJ2-3; D not certain. This CDR3 comprises 13 residues. Trimming cost V 3 bases and J 4 bases, with 8 bases left between them. Germline V CDR1 and CDR2: LNHDA, SQIVND (reference sequence). Full variable domain (missing parts from reference TRBV19 and TRBJ2-3): DGGITQSPKYLFRKEGQNVTLSCEQNLNHDAMYWYRQDPGQGLRLIYYSQIVNDFQKGDIAEGYSVSREKKESFPLTVTSAQKNPTAFYLCASSMISADTQYFGPGTRLTVL.

V is TRBV7-8 and J is TRBJ1-5, with 7 bases that match TRBD1. The CDR3 length is 14 residues. The trim removed 6 bases at V and 3 bases at J, leaving 5 bases unmatched. Germline V gene lookup returns CDR1 SGHVS and CDR2 FQNEAQ. This chain's CDR3 is CASSRDRDNQPQHF. DNA of the CDR3: TGTGCCAGCAGTCGCGACAGGGACAATCAGCCCCAGCATTTT.

CDR3 bases: TGCAGCGTTGGGGTTTTGGTACAGGGAGTCGCAGATACGCAGTATTTT. Its translation is CSVGVLVQGVADTQYF. The chain links TRBV29-1 to TRBJ2-3, with a possible D match to TRBD1 (6 bases). Trimming shortened V by 4 bases and J by 4 bases, and 21 bases separated the two germline ends. Germline CDR1 reads SQVTM; CDR2 reads ANQGSEA. The CDR3 has 16 residues.

The chain links TRBV12-3 or TRBV12-4 to TRBJ2-5; a weak D match, TRBD2 (5 bases). The J call may not be correct, given that the DNA end is closer to TRBJ2-7. The length of the CDR3 is 14 residues. CDR3 sequence (DNA): TGTGCCAGCAGCATAGCGTGGCAGCACGACGAGCAGTACTTC. This encodes CASSIAWQHDEQYF.

This chain links TRBV7-2 with TRBJ2-5, with a weak D call TRBD1 (6 bases). Germline V CDR1 and CDR2: SGHTA, FQGNSA. The V end lost 6 bases, the J end lost 3 bases, and 11 bases lay between the germline ends. CDR3 length equals 13 residues. CDR3: CASRATGKETQYF. In DNA, the CDR3 is TGTGCCAGCAGAGCGACAGGAAAAGAGACCCAGTACTTC.

The sample holds a few counts of this clonotype. The chain uses TRBV13 and TRBJ2-1, with 9 nucleotides matching TRBD1. This CDR3 has 15 amino acids. Germline CDR1 is PRHDT and CDR2 is FYEKMQ (reference sequence). With V trimmed by 5 bases and J by 8 bases, 10 bases remained unmatched. The CDR3: CASSLPGQGSYEQFF. CDR3 nucleotide sequence: TGTGCCAGCAGCCTACCGGGACAGGGCTCCTATGAGCAGTTCTTC.

In the case of this clonotype: The junction differs from germline at one of its ends, possibly a read error. The V call is TRBV29-1, the J call TRBJ2-5; TRBD1 matches 7 bases. Looked up from germline, CDR1 is SQVTM and CDR2 is ANQGSEA. This CDR3 is built from 14 residues. The CDR3 region is CSVKRGTAGETRYF. The DNA for the CDR3 is TGCAGCGTCAAAAGAGGGACAGCTGGAGAGACCCGGTACTTC. The entire variable domain, with the rest obtained from reference TRBV29-1 and TRBJ2-5, is as follows: SAVISQKPSRDICQRGTSLTIQCQVDSQVTMMFWYRQQPGQSLTLIATANQGSEATYESGFVIDKFPISRPNLTFSTLTVSNMSPEDSSIYLCSVKRGTAGETRYFGPGTRLLVL.

This clonotype was observed a handful of times. The chain has TRBV6-2 or TRBV6-3 and TRBJ2-1; D might be TRBD2 (5 bases). The germline V gene encodes CDR1 MNHEY and CDR2 SVGEGT. CDR3 size: 16 residues. Deletions cut 4 bases from V and 4 bases from J, with 17 bases between. For the CDR3, the DNA is TGTGCCAGCAGTTCGTTGGCGAGGGAGCCTTACAATGAGCAGTTCTTC. Translating gives CASSSLAREPYNEQFF.

This clonotype came up a few times. This sequence joins TRBV30 and TRBJ1-5, with a tentative D call TRBD1 (5 bases). Deletions cut 1 base from V and 4 bases from J, with 8 bases between. The CDR3 runs 13 residues. Germline CDR1 reads GTSNPN; CDR2 reads SVGIG (reference sequence). CDR3 coding DNA: TGTGCCTGGAGTGCCAGGGAGAATCAGCCCCAGCATTTT. It translates to CAWSARENQPQHF. The variable domain in full, with the rest retrieved from reference TRBV30 and TRBJ1-5, is SQTIHQWPATLVQPVGSPLSLECTVEGTSNPNLYWYRQAAGRGLQLLFYSVGIGQISSEVPQNLSASRPQDRQFILSSKKLLLSDSGFYLCAWSARENQPQHFGDGTRLSIL.

CDR3 protein: CASSLTEGAHGYTF. DNA of the CDR3: TGCGCCAGCAGCCTGACCGAGGGGGCGCATGGCTACACCTTC. The chain joins TRBV5-1 to TRBJ1-2; TRBD1 aligns across 7 bases. Germline CDR1 and CDR2: SGHRS and YFSETQ. V shed 4 bases, J shed 6 bases, and the junction held 9 bases outside the gene matches. This CDR3 spans 14 amino acids.

This clonotype was picked up a small number of times. The chain recombines TRBV7-2 with TRBJ1-1; D is ambiguous. CDR3 size: 12 residues. Germline CDR1 SGHTA, CDR2 FQGNSA. V lost 8 bases and J 0 bases, leaving 7 bases between the germline ends. The CDR3 reads CASRRLNTEAFF. CDR3 DNA sequence: TGTGCCAGCCGACGGTTGAACACTGAAGCTTTCTTT.

The chain couples TRBV9 to TRBJ2-7; D gene uncertain. Trimming removed 5 bases at V and 5 bases at J, with 14 bases between. The germline V gene has CDR1 SGDLS and CDR2 YYNGEE. The CDR3 runs to 13 residues. CDR3 sequence (DNA): TGTGCCAGCAGTGTTGGAAACTCGAACGAGCAGTACTTC. Amino acid sequence: CASSVGNSNEQYF.

This chain uses TRBV10-3 with TRBJ1-1, with D perhaps TRBD1 (5 bases). V was clipped by 3 bases and J by 2 bases, with 16 bases between them. This CDR3 spans 16 amino acids. Germline V CDR1 and CDR2: ENHRY, SYGVKD. This CDR3 is CAISDPNAGSNTEAFF. The CDR3 DNA follows: TGTGCCATCAGTGACCCGAATGCAGGGTCCAACACTGAAGCTTTCTTT.

This clonotype was recorded only once. The chain has TRBV7-2 and TRBJ1-1; D call uncertain. The CDR3 loop spans 15 amino acids. Germline lookup yields CDR1 SGHTA and CDR2 FQGNSA. Trimming stripped 5 bases from V and 6 bases from J, with 19 bases between. The CDR3 region has the DNA TGTGCCAGCAGCGCGGAGGCGTGGGTAAGGGCTGAAGCTTTCTTT. Amino acids: CASSAEAWVRAEAFF.

The V and J genes are TRBV7-2 and TRBJ1-2; the D is unclear. This CDR3 is built from 16 residues. Trimming shortened V by 5 bases and J by 2 bases, and 18 bases separated the two germline ends. Germline-derived CDR1 and CDR2 are SGHTA and FQGNSA. The CDR3 DNA sequence: TGTGCCAGCAGCCCCCAGCCCCTCTTATTAAACTATGGCTACACCTTC. Its translation is CASSPQPLLLNYGYTF. The whole variable domain, filled in from reference TRBV7-2 and TRBJ1-2, reads GAGVSQSPSNKVTEKGKDVELRCDPISGHTALYWYRQSLGQGLEFLIYFQGNSAPDKSGLPSDRFSAERTGGSVSTLTIQRTQQEDSAVYLCASSPQPLLLNYGYTFGSGTRLTVV.

This clonotype has just a few counts. A much bigger clone sits one base away, suggesting this may be a read error. V and J are TRBV7-3 and TRBJ2-7; 12 positions agree with TRBD1. Germline V gene lookup returns CDR1 SGHTA and CDR2 FQGTGA. CDR3 size: 15 residues. CDR3 region: CAGSSGTGGAREQYF. The CDR3 bases are TGTGCCGGCAGCTCGGGGACAGGGGGCGCGCGGGAGCAGTACTTC.

This clonotype was seen a handful of times. In nucleotides, the CDR3 is TGTGCCAGCAGCCCCCGACGGAGGACTAGCACAGATACGCAGTATTTT. Encoded protein: CASSPRRRTSTDTQYF. This chain links TRBV3-1 with TRBJ2-3; D might be TRBD2 (5 bases). CDR1 and CDR2 (germline): LGHDT, YNNKEL (reference sequence). This CDR3 spans 16 amino acids. The V end lost 4 bases, the J end lost 0 bases, and 14 bases lay between the germline ends.

The chain has TRBV7-2 and TRBJ1-5; D gene uncertain. The V end lost 2 bases, the J end lost 4 bases, and 9 bases lay between the germline ends. CDR1 and CDR2 from the germline V gene are SGHTA and FQGNSA. There are 14 residues in the CDR3. The CDR3 bases are TGTGCCAGCAGCTTAAAGTCCTTGAATCAGCCCCAGCATTTT. Translation: CASSLKSLNQPQHF.

This rearrangement joins TRBV2 to TRBJ1-1; D is ambiguous. Germline loops: CDR1 SNHLY, CDR2 FYNNEI. V lost 4 bases and J 5 bases, leaving 17 bases between the germline ends. CDR3 length: 15 residues. CDR3 region: CASSARVGRGTEAFF. Here the CDR3 DNA reads TGTGCCAGCAGTGCGAGGGTAGGGAGAGGGACTGAAGCTTTCTTT. Full variable domain (missing parts from reference TRBV2 and TRBJ1-1): EPEVTQTPSHQVTQMGQEVILRCVPISNHLYFYWYRQILGQKVEFLVSFYNNEISEKSEIFDDQFSVERPDGSNFTLKIRSTKLEDSAMYFCASSARVGRGTEAFFGQGTRLTVV.